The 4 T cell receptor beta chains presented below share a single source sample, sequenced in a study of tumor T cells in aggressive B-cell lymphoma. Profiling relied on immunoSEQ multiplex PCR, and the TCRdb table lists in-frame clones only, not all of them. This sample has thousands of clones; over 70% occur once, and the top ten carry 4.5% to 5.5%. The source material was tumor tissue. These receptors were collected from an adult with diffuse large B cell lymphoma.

In DNA form, the CDR3 reads TGTGCCAGCAGTGAATCGGCGGGAGGGTTGAATGAGCAGTTCTTC. This codes for CASSESAGGLNEQFF. The rearrangement links TRBV6-4 to TRBJ2-1; 9 positions match TRBD2. CDR1 is MRHNA and CDR2 is SNTAGT in the germline V gene. V lost 3 bases, J lost 7 bases, and 7 bases stayed unmatched. The CDR3 loop spans 15 amino acids.

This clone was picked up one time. The CDR3 DNA follows: TGTGCCAGCAGTGCTGGCAGGCGCGATCAGCCCCAGCATTTT. It translates to CASSAGRRDQPQHF. The rearrangement joins TRBV2 to TRBJ1-5; D not resolved. V gave up 4 bases and J gave up 5 bases, with 12 bases separating them. The germline V gene encodes CDR1 SNHLY and CDR2 FYNNEI. This CDR3 contains 14 residues.

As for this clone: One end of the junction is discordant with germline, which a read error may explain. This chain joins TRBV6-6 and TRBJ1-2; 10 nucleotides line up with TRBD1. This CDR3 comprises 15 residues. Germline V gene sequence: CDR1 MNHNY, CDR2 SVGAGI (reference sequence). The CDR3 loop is CASSLAGTGVYGYTF. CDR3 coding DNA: TGTGCCAGCAGTTTGGCCGGGACAGGGGTTTATGGTTACACCTTC.

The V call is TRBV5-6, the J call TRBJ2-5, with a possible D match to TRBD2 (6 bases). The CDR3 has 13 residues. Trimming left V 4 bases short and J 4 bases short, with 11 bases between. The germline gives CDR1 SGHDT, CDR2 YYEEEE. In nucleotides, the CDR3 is TGTGCCAGCAGCCGACTAGTGGTAGAGACCCAGTACTTC. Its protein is CASSRLVVETQYF.